This is a list of T cell receptor beta chains from one sample in a study of cytomegalovirus exposure and HLA in healthy donors. Some clones are missing from TCRdb's copy, which holds only in-frame ones; the method was immunoSEQ multiplex PCR. This sample has 50,000 to 65,000 clones; roughly 85% occur once, and the top ten carry under 3.5%. Sequenced input: PBMCs. These receptors were collected from a woman aged 18-29 years in good health and CMV-seronegative. Each CDR3 is given with its conserved first and last residue. The D gene is left open where the match is weak. Some rows have no size entry. The others give once, few or many, or a class for an expanded clone.

cdr3_nt cdr3_aa cdr3_length d_call j_call v_call clone_size
TGTGCCAGCAGGCCTCAAACTAGCGAAGCCTACGAGCAGTACTTC CASRPQTSEAYEQYF 15 TRBD2 TRBJ2-7 TRBV2 -
TGTGCCAGCAGCTCATACCTAGGCAGCCAGTACGAGCAGTACTTC CASSSYLGSQYEQYF 15 - TRBJ2-7 TRBV7-2 -
TGTGCCAGCAGCTTGGGAGGGAACACTGAAGCTTTCTTT CASSLGGNTEAFF 13 - TRBJ1-1 TRBV11-2 once
TGTGCCAGCAGCCACAGGGGCGGTGGTCAGCCCCAGCATTTT CASSHRGGGQPQHF 14 TRBD1 TRBJ1-5 TRBV28 few
TGTGCCAGCAGCCCTAGCTCCTACGAGCAGTACTTC CASSPSSYEQYF 12 - TRBJ2-7 TRBV14 -
TGTGCCAGCAGCCACCGGGACTACCCGAACACCGGGGAGCTGTTTTTT CASSHRDYPNTGELFF 16 TRBD2 TRBJ2-2 TRBV11-3 -
TGTGCCAGCAGTTATAGGAGGGAGCAGTACTTC CASSYRREQYF 11 - TRBJ2-7 TRBV28 -
TGTGCCAGCAGCTCGACAGTCTCTGGGGCCAACGTCCTGACTTTC CASSSTVSGANVLTF 15 - TRBJ2-6 TRBV11-2 -
TGTGCCATCAGTGCCACAGGGGGGGGTAACTATGGCTACACCTTC CAISATGGGNYGYTF 15 TRBD1 TRBJ1-2 TRBV10-3 -
TGTGCTAGCAGCTTAGCTGTGCCGGGGGTAGGAGCTTTCTTT CASSLAVPGVGAFF 14 - TRBJ1-1 TRBV7-7 -
TGTGCCAGCAGCGTCCTTCGGACTGGAGACAATGAGCAGTTCTTC CASSVLRTGDNEQFF 15 - TRBJ2-1 TRBV9 -
TGTGCCAGCAGAAGGGGGCTGGACGATGAGCAGTTCTTC CASRRGLDDEQFF 13 TRBD1 TRBJ2-1 TRBV6-1 -
TGTGCCAGCGGAAGACTAGCGGAGGCCTACGAGCAGTACTTC CASGRLAEAYEQYF 14 TRBD2 TRBJ2-7 TRBV6-6 -
TGTGCCAGCAGCTTATTTCACAACTACGAGCAGTACTTC CASSLFHNYEQYF 13 - TRBJ2-7 TRBV11-1 -
TGTGCCAGCAGTGAATCTATAGGGGATAGCAATCAGCCCCAGCATTTT CASSESIGDSNQPQHF 16 - TRBJ1-5 TRBV6-1 -
TGCGCCAGCAGCTTGGACGCGGAGACCCAGTACTTC CASSLDAETQYF 12 - TRBJ2-5 TRBV5-1 -
TGTGCCAGCAGCCTTCCCGTCTCGGACAGGACAGGCCACTACGAGCAGTACTTC CASSLPVSDRTGHYEQYF 18 TRBD1 TRBJ2-7 TRBV11-2 -
TGCGCCAGCAGCTTCAGGGCAGTTGTACCTCCTCCCCCCGACACCGGGGAGCTGTTTTTT CASSFRAVVPPPPDTGELFF 20 - TRBJ2-2 TRBV5-1 -
TGTGCCAGCAGGGACAGGGGGCGTTTTTATAGCAATCAGCCCCAGCATTTT CASRDRGRFYSNQPQHF 17 TRBD1 TRBJ1-5 TRBV28 -
TGTGCCTGGAGTGCCCGGACAGGGGAAGAGACCCAGTACTTC CAWSARTGEETQYF 14 TRBD1 TRBJ2-5 TRBV30 -
TGTGCCAGCAGAGGTTCCAGCGGGAGAAACTACGAGCAGTACTTC CASRGSSGRNYEQYF 15 TRBD2 TRBJ2-7 TRBV5-4 -
TGTGCCAGCAGCCCTCAACGGGCTGGGGCCAACGTCCTGACTTTC CASSPQRAGANVLTF 15 - TRBJ2-6 TRBV7-2 -
TGTGCCAGCAGACTTTTGATCGGGGACAGCAACACCGGGGAGCTGTTTTTT CASRLLIGDSNTGELFF 17 TRBD1 TRBJ2-2 TRBV28 -
TGTGCCTGGGGGGGGCGGAACACTGAAGCTTTCTTT CAWGGRNTEAFF 12 - TRBJ1-1 TRBV28 -
TGTGCCAGCAGCGTAAGTGGTAGCGGCGATGAGCAGTTCTTC CASSVSGSGDEQFF 14 - TRBJ2-1 TRBV9 -
TGTGCCAGCTCGAGGGCCAATATGGGAAAACTGTTTTTT CASSRANMGKLFF 13 - TRBJ1-4 TRBV27 -
TGTGCCAGCAGTTACTCGGCTTACACAGATACGCAGTATTTT CASSYSAYTDTQYF 14 - TRBJ2-3 TRBV6-5 -
TGTGCCAGTCGAGCCACAGAAAGCAGGGACTATGGCTACACCTTC CASRATESRDYGYTF 15 - TRBJ1-2 TRBV6-6 -
TGTGCCAGCAGCCTCCTCGGGCCACTAGCGGGAGCCCCCTACGAGCAGTACTTC CASSLLGPLAGAPYEQYF 18 TRBD2 TRBJ2-7 TRBV14 -
TGTGCCAGCTCCAGAGGCCCGAGGGGCACAGATACGCAGTATTTT CASSRGPRGTDTQYF 15 - TRBJ2-3 TRBV6-4 few
TGTGCCACTCAGCCCCCGGGTAACTATGGCTACACCTTC CATQPPGNYGYTF 13 - TRBJ1-2 TRBV10-3 once
TGTGCCAGTAGTTGGACTAGCGGGGCCACGAACACCGGGGAGCTGTTTTTT CASSWTSGATNTGELFF 17 TRBD2 TRBJ2-2 TRBV19 -
TGTGCCAGCAGTGATAAGTCGTTCCTAGCCCCACTTTATGAGACCCAGTACTTC CASSDKSFLAPLYETQYF 18 - TRBJ2-5 TRBV2 once
TGTGCCAGCAGTGAAGGGACAGGGGAGGCATATGGCTACACCTTC CASSEGTGEAYGYTF 15 TRBD1 TRBJ1-2 TRBV6-1 -
TGTGCCAGCAGCGACCCCCAGGGCGGGGTCGCTGAAGCTTTCTTT CASSDPQGGVAEAFF 15 - TRBJ1-1 TRBV9 few
TGTGCCAGCAGCGCCCGGGACAACTGGTGGGGCACTGAAGCTTTCTTT CASSARDNWWGTEAFF 16 - TRBJ1-1 TRBV9 -
TGTGCCAGCAGCAGCGGGACTAGCGGGAATTACGAGCAGTACTTC CASSSGTSGNYEQYF 15 TRBD2 TRBJ2-7 TRBV6-5 -
TGTGCCTGGAGTCGCGGAGGATCTTCCTATGGCTACACCTTC CAWSRGGSSYGYTF 14 - TRBJ1-2 TRBV30 few
TGTGCCACCAGCAGAGATCCCGGGACAGGCACAGATACGCAGTATTTT CATSRDPGTGTDTQYF 16 TRBD1 TRBJ2-3 TRBV15 -
TGTGCCAGCAGCGTAGGGGGGACAGGGGTTTCCGAGCAGTACTTC CASSVGGTGVSEQYF 15 TRBD1 TRBJ2-7 TRBV9 -
TGCAGCGTTGAAGGGGGGACTAGCGGGAGGATAGACGAGCAGTACTTC CSVEGGTSGRIDEQYF 16 TRBD2 TRBJ2-7 TRBV29-1 few
TGCGCCAGCAGCCAACCTCTAGGGACTAGCGGAGCCTACAATGAGCAGTTCTTC CASSQPLGTSGAYNEQFF 18 TRBD2 TRBJ2-1 TRBV4-1 -
TGTGCCAGCAGCTTAGCATCTACAGGGGTGGGCACTGAAGCTTTCTTT CASSLASTGVGTEAFF 16 TRBD1 TRBJ1-1 TRBV11-2 -
TGTGCCAGCAGTCCGGGAGTGAACTATGGCTACACCTTC CASSPGVNYGYTF 13 - TRBJ1-2 TRBV28 -
TGTGCCAGCAGCTTAGCGAGGCAGGGGGAAGCTTTCTTT CASSLARQGEAFF 13 - TRBJ1-1 TRBV7-2 -
TGTGCCAGCAGCGTCGGGGGGGGGCGAATCACAGATACGCAGTATTTT CASSVGGGRITDTQYF 16 TRBD2 TRBJ2-3 TRBV9 -